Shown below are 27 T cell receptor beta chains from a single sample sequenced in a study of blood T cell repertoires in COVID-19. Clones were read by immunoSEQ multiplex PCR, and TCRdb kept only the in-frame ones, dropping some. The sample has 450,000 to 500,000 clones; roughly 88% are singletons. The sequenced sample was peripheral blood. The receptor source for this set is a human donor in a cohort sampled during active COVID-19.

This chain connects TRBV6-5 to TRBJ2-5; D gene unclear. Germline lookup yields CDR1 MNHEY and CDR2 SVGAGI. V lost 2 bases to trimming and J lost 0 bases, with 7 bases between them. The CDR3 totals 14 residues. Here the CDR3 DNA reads TGTGCCAGCAGTTACAGCGCCAACCAAGAGACCCAGTACTTC. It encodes CASSYSANQETQYF.

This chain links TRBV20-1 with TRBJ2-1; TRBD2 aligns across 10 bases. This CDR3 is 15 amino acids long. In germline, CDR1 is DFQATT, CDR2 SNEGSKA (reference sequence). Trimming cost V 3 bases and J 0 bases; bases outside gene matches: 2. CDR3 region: CSASLAGVSYNEQFF. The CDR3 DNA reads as TGCAGTGCTAGTCTAGCGGGAGTCTCCTACAATGAGCAGTTCTTC.

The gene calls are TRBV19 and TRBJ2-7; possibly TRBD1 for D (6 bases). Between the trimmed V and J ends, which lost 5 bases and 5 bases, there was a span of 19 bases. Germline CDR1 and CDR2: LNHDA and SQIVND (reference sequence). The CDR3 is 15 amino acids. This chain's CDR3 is CASSLFPGTRNEQYF. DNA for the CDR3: TGTGCCAGTAGTCTATTCCCCGGGACAAGGAACGAGCAGTACTTC.

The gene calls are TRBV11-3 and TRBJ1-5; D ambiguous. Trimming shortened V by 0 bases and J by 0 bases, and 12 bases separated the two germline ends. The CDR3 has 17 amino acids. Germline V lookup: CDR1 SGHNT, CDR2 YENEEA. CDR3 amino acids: CASSLDPGGYSNQPQHF. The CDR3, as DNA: TGTGCCAGCAGCTTAGACCCTGGAGGGTATAGCAATCAGCCCCAGCATTTT.

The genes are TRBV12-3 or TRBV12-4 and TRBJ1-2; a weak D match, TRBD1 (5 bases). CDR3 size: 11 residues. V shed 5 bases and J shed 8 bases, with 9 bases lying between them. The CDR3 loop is CASSPRAGYTF. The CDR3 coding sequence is TGTGCCAGCAGTCCCAGGGCAGGCTACACCTTC.

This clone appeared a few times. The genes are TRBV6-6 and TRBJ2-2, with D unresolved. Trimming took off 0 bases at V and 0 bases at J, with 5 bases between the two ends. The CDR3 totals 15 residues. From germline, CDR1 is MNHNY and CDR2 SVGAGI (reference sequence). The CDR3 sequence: CASSYSIANTGELFF. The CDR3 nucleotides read TGTGCCAGCAGTTACTCAATCGCGAACACCGGGGAGCTGTTTTTT.

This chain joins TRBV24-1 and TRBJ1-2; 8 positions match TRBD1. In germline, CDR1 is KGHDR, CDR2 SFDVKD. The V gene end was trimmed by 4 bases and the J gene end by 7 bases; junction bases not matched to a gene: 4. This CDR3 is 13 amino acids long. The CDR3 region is CATSDRDRSGYTF. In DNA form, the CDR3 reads TGTGCCACCAGTGACCGGGACAGGTCTGGCTACACCTTC.

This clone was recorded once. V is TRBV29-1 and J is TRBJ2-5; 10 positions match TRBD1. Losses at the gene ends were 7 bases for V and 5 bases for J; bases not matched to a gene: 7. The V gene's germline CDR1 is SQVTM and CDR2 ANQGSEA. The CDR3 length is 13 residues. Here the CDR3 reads CSAATGGEETQYF. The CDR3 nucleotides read TGCAGCGCCGCGACAGGGGGCGAGGAGACCCAGTACTTC.

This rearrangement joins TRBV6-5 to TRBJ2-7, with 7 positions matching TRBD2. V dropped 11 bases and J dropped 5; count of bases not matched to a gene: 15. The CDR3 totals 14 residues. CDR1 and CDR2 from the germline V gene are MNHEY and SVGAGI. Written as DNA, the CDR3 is TGTGCCGGGGGGGTTCAGGGAATCGGGAACGAGCAGTACTTC. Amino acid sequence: CAGGVQGIGNEQYF.

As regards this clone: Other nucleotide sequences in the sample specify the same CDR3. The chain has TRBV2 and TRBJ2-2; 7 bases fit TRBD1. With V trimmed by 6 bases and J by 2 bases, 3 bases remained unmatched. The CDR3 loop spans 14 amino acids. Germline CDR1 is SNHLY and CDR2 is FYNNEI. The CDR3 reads CASRGTVNTGELFF. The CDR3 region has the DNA TGTGCCAGCAGGGGGACAGTTAACACCGGGGAGCTGTTTTTT.

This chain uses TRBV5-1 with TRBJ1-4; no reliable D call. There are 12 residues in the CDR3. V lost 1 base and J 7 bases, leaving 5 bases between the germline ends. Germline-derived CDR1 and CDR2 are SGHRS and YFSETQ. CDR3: CASSLSGEKLFF. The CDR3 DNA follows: TGCGCCAGCAGCTTGTCAGGTGAAAAACTGTTTTTT. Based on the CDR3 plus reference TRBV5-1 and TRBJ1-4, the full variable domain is KAGVTQTPRYLIKTRGQQVTLSCSPISGHRSVSWYQQTPGQGLQFLFEYFSETQRNKGNFPGRFSGRQFSNSRSEMNVSTLELGDSALYLCASSLSGEKLFFGSGTQLSVL.

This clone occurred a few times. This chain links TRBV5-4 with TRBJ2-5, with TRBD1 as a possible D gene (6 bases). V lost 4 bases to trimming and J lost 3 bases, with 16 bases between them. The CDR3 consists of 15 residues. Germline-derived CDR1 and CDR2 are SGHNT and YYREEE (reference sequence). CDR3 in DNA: TGTGCCAGCAGCCGAAGAATACAGGGAGAAGAGACCCAGTACTTC. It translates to CASSRRIQGEETQYF.

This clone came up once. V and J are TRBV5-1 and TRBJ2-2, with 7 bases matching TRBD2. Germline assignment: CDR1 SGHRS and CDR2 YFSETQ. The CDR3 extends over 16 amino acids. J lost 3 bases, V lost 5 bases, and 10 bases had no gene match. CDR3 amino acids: CASSPWASGHTGELFF. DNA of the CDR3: TGCGCCAGCAGTCCTTGGGCTAGCGGACACACCGGGGAGCTGTTTTTT.

The CDR3 DNA sequence: TGTGCCAGCAGTTTCTACAGGGGGCGCGTCACGGATGGGCGATTTATCTACTATGGCTACACCTTC. It yields the protein CASSFYRGRVTDGRFIYYGYTF. The chain carries TRBV27 and TRBJ1-2; TRBD1 matches 9 bases. Trimming took 3 bases from V and 3 from J; bases not matched to a gene: 26. CDR3 length equals 22 residues. The germline V gene has CDR1 MNHEY and CDR2 SMNVEV (reference sequence).

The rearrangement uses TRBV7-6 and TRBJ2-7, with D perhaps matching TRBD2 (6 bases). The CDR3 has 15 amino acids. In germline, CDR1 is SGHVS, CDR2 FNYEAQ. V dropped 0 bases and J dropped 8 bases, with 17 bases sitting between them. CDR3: CASSLAQGLSAQQYF. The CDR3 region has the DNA TGTGCCAGCAGCTTAGCGCAGGGACTGAGCGCGCAGCAGTACTTC.

CDR3 residues: CASSYYGLGSEQYF. For the CDR3, the DNA is TGTGCCAGCAGCTACTACGGACTCGGCTCCGAGCAGTACTTC. The gene calls are TRBV11-2 and TRBJ2-7; a possible D gene is TRBD2 (5 bases). Germline V gene sequence: CDR1 SGHAT, CDR2 FQNNGV. This CDR3 is built from 14 residues. Trimming removed 4 bases at V and 6 bases at J, with 16 bases between. Variable domain in full (rest from reference TRBV11-2 and TRBJ2-7): EAGVAQSPRYKIIEKRQSVAFWCNPISGHATLYWYQQILGQGPKLLIQFQNNGVVDDSQLPKDRFSAERLKGVDSTLKIQPAKLEDSAVYLCASSYYGLGSEQYFGPGTRLTVT.

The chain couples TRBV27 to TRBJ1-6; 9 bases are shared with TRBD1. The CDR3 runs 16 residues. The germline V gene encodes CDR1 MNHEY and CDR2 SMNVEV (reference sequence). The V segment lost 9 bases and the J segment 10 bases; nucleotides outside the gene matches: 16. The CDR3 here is CASHPLRGQGGSPLHF. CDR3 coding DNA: TGTGCCAGTCACCCCCTGAGGGGACAGGGAGGATCACCCCTCCACTTT.

For the CDR3, the DNA is TGTGCCAGCAGCTGGCCCCTAGGAGGGAGGGAGCAGTACTTC. Translating gives CASSWPLGGREQYF. The genes are TRBV5-6 and TRBJ2-7, with D perhaps matching TRBD2 (6 bases). Per germline, CDR1 SGHDT and CDR2 YYEEEE. This CDR3 comprises 14 residues. The germline V and J ends were trimmed by 3 bases and 7 bases, with 17 bases remaining between them.

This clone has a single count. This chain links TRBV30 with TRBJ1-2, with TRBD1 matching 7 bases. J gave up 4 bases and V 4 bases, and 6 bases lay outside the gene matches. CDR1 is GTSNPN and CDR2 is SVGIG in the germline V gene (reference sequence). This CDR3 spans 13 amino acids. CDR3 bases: TGTGCCTGGATGACAGGGCAGGGCTATGGCTACACCTTC. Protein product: CAWMTGQGYGYTF. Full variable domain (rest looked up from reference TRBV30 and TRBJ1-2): SQTIHQWPATLVQPVGSPLSLECTVEGTSNPNLYWYRQAAGRGLQLLFYSVGIGQISSEVPQNLSASRPQDRQFILSSKKLLLSDSGFYLCAWMTGQGYGYTFGSGTRLTVV.

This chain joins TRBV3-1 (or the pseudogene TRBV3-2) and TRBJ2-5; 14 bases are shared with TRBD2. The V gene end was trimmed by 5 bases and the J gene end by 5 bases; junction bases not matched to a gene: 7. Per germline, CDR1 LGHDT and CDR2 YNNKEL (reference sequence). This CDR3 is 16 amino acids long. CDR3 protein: CASSSGLAGGWETQYF. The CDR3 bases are TGTGCCAGCAGCTCAGGACTAGCGGGAGGTTGGGAGACCCAGTACTTC.

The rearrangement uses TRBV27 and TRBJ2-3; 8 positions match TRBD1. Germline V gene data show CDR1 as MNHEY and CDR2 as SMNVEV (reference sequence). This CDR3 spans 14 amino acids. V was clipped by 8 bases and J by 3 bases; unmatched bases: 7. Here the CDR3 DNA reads TGTGCCAGCGCGTTTGACAGGGGAACAGATACGCAGTATTTT. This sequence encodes CASAFDRGTDTQYF.

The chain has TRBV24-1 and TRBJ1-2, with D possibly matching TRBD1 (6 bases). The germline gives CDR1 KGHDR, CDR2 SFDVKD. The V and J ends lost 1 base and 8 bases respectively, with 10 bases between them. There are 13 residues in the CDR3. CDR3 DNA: TGTGCCACCAGTGATTTTACAGGGTACGGCTACACCTTC. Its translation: CATSDFTGYGYTF.

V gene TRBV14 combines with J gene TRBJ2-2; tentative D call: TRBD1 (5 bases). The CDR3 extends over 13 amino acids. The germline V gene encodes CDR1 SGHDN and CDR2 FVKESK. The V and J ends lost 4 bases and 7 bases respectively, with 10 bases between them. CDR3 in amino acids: CASSRQQVGELFF. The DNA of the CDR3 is TGTGCCAGCAGCCGACAGCAGGTCGGGGAGCTGTTTTTT.

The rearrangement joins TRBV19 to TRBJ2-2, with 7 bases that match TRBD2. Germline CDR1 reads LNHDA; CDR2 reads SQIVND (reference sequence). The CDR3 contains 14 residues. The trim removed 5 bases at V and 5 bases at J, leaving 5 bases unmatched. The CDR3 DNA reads TGTGCCAGTAGTGGGGGGGATCGAACCGGGGAGCTGTTTTTT. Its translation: CASSGGDRTGELFF.

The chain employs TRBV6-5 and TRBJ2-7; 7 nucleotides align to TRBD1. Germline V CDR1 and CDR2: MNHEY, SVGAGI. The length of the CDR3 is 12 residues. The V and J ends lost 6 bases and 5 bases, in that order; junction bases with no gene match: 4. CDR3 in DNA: TGTGCCAGCAGGAGACAGGGAAACGAGCAGTACTTC. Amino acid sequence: CASRRQGNEQYF.

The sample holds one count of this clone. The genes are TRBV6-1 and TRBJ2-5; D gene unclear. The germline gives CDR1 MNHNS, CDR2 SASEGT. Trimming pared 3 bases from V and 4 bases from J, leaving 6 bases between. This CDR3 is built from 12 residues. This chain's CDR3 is CASSDLRETQYF. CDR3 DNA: TGTGCCAGCAGTGATTTGCGAGAGACCCAGTACTTC.

CDR3 sequence reads: CSASERRNQPQHF. The DNA for the CDR3 is TGCAGTGCTAGTGAGCGTCGCAATCAGCCCCAGCATTTT. V is TRBV20-1 and J is TRBJ1-5; D not resolved. There are 13 residues in the CDR3. V was clipped by 3 bases and J by 2 bases, with 8 bases between them. In germline, CDR1 is DFQATT, CDR2 SNEGSKA (reference sequence).